Here is one TCR beta chain with its context. The data were taken from a study of cytomegalovirus exposure and HLA in healthy donors. 13 Jbeta primers and 60 Vbeta primers were used for the PCR. TCRdb's table, derived via immunoSEQ multiplex PCR, lists solely in-frame clones and lacks some. Among about 180,000 clones listed, over 70% were seen once. The CDR3 runs 15 residues. Germline CDR1 SGHNT, CDR2 YYREEE (reference sequence). Trimming took 2 bases from V and 5 from J, leaving 13 bases between them. Sequencing was carried out using PBMCs. This sequence joins TRBV5-4 and TRBJ1-4; perhaps TRBD1 as D (5 bases). The sequence was collected from a woman aged 25 to 39 in good health and CMV-seronegative. The CDR3 region is CASSLSGARNEKLFF. Written as DNA, the CDR3 is TGTGCCAGCAGCTTAAGCGGGGCTAGAAATGAAAAACTGTTTTTT.